The 25 T cell receptor beta chains reported below all come from one sample, sequenced in a study of T-cell memory formation after mild COVID-19 (dated by TCRdb to the early 2020s). The library came from 5' RACE. Sequencing relied on an Illumina NovaSeq 6000. The public reads were quality trimmed at Q25 with fastp and then assembled into clones with MiXCR by TCRdb, keeping productive beta chains. Every CDR3 protein is listed once, alongside the most common genes and DNA of its rows. This sample comprises around 320,000 distinct CDR3 sequences, roughly 19% of them detected only once. The biggest ten clones account for around 20% of the sample. Sequenced: PBMCs or a T cell subset sorted from them (not recorded which). These receptors all come from a young man who had mild COVID-19 (a few samples of this study predate the infection). The sample titles of this study are shuffled in the database, so cell type and time point are left out; the donor was told from shared clones.

This clonotype was counted only a few times. CDR3 DNA: TGTGCCAGCAGGCCCCGGGCCGGGGAGCTGTTTTTT. Amino acids: CASRPRAGELFF. The chain recombines TRBV2 with TRBJ2-2; D ambiguous. This CDR3 contains 12 residues. Germline CDR1 is SNHLY and CDR2 is FYNNEI. Trimming removed 6 bases at V and 6 bases at J, with 8 bases between. The variable domain in full, completed from reference TRBV2 and TRBJ2-2, reads EPEVTQTPSHQVTQMGQEVILRCVPISNHLYFYWYRQILGQKVEFLVSFYNNEISEKSEIFDDQFSVERPDGSNFTLKIRSTKLEDSAMYFCASRPRAGELFFGEGSRLTVL.

The chain uses TRBV3-1 and TRBJ2-1, with TRBD2 matching over 14 bases. Losses at the gene ends were 6 bases for V and 10 bases for J; bases not matched to a gene: 5. The CDR3 has 14 amino acids. Germline V CDR1 and CDR2: LGHDT, YNNKEL (reference sequence). CDR3 residues: CASRLGLAGEEQFF. CDR3 nucleotide sequence: TGTGCCAGCAGACTGGGACTAGCGGGGGAGGAGCAGTTCTTC.

The rearrangement joins TRBV7-2 to TRBJ2-5; no clear D gene. Trimming took 5 bases from V and 5 from J, leaving 21 bases between them. This CDR3 region has 16 residues. The germline gives CDR1 SGHTA, CDR2 FQGNSA. The CDR3 nucleotides are TGTGCCAGCAGCACCCCTCACGAGCAGCAAAGGGAGACCCAGTACTTC. Translated, it gives CASSTPHEQQRETQYF.

This chain uses TRBV4-3 with TRBJ1-2; no definite D call. This CDR3 is 15 amino acids long. Germline CDR1 is LGHNA and CDR2 is YSLEER. The ends were cut back, 0 bases at V and 8 bases at J, with 16 bases in the middle. The CDR3 is CASSQDLWGARGYTF. CDR3 nucleotides: TGCGCCAGCAGCCAAGATTTGTGGGGAGCCAGGGGCTACACCTTC.

The chain is built from TRBV12-3 or TRBV12-4 and TRBJ2-5; 8 nucleotides agree with TRBD1. V was pared by 6 bases and J by 6 bases, with 6 bases of the junction left unmatched. The CDR3 contains 13 residues. For the CDR3, the DNA is TGTGCCAGCAGGACAGGGGCGTTTAAGACCCAGTACTTC. It is translated as CASRTGAFKTQYF.

The table lists this clonotype with a few counts. This chain joins TRBV28 and TRBJ2-1; D perhaps matches TRBD1 (8 bases). Trimming shortened V by 5 bases and J by 6 bases, and 17 bases separated the two germline ends. The germline V gene encodes CDR1 MDHEN and CDR2 SYDVKM. This CDR3 is built from 15 residues. CDR3 residues: CASSTNRGGSNEQFF. CDR3 DNA sequence: TGTGCCAGCAGTACAAACAGGGGGGGTAGCAATGAGCAGTTCTTC. Looking up the rest from reference TRBV28 and TRBJ2-1 gives the full variable domain: DVKVTQSSRYLVKRTGEKVFLECVQDMDHENMFWYRQDPGLGLRLIYFSYDVKMKEKGDIPEGYSVSREKKERFSLILESASTNQTSMYLCASSTNRGGSNEQFFGPGTRLTVL.

The sample holds many counts of this clonotype. The rearrangement joins TRBV6-2 or TRBV6-3 to TRBJ2-7; TRBD2 is a possible D gene (6 bases). The V end lost 6 bases, the J end lost 6 bases, and 15 bases lay between the germline ends. The germline CDR1 and CDR2 sequences are MNHEY and SVGEGT. The CDR3 sequence is 13 residues long. The CDR3 DNA reads as TGTGCCAGCAGCCTCGGAGGGGCCGTCGAGCAGTACGTC. Its translation is CASSLGGAVEQYV.

The rearrangement uses TRBV7-9 and TRBJ1-2, with a tentative D call TRBD1 (5 bases). The V gene's germline CDR1 is SEHNR and CDR2 FQNEAQ (reference sequence). The CDR3 contains 14 residues. Trimming took off 3 bases at V and 8 bases at J, with 16 bases between the two ends. The CDR3 region is CASSFWGLGDGYTF. The CDR3, as DNA: TGTGCCAGCAGCTTTTGGGGCCTGGGGGACGGCTACACCTTC.

The sample holds many counts of this clonotype. V usage is TRBV4-1 and J usage is TRBJ2-2; D ambiguous. The ends were cut back, 3 bases at V and 3 bases at J, with 11 bases in the middle. Germline CDR1 reads MGHRA; CDR2 reads YSYEKL. The length of the CDR3 is 15 residues. CDR3 sequence reads: CASSHSKGDTGELFF. As DNA, the CDR3 is TGCGCCAGCAGCCACAGCAAGGGTGACACCGGGGAGCTGTTTTTT.

The V gene is TRBV9, the J gene TRBJ2-1, with a possible D match to TRBD1 (6 bases). The CDR3 spans 18 residues. Trimming shortened V by 0 bases and J by 8 bases, and 24 bases separated the two germline ends. The germline V gene has CDR1 SGDLS and CDR2 YYNGEE. This CDR3 reads CASSVEDEVGVGAYEQFF. The DNA for the CDR3 is TGTGCCAGCAGCGTAGAAGATGAGGTCGGCGTGGGGGCGTATGAGCAGTTCTTC.

Only a few counts were recorded for this clonotype. The J gene is TRBJ2-7, the V gene TRBV6-2 or TRBV6-3; no clear D. V was shortened by 2 bases and J by 4 bases, with 9 bases between the two germline ends. The CDR3 has 13 residues. Germline values: CDR1 MNHEY, CDR2 SVGEGT. For the CDR3, the DNA is TGTGCCAGCAGTTACCTTTTGGCTTACGAGCAGTACTTC. Translation: CASSYLLAYEQYF.

This clonotype appeared a few times. This chain links TRBV29-1 with TRBJ2-6; D possibly corresponds to TRBD1 (5 bases). The CDR3 covers 15 residues. V gave up 4 bases and J gave up 1 base, with 11 bases separating them. Germline loops: CDR1 SQVTM, CDR2 ANQGSEA. The CDR3 is CSVAVRESGANVLTF. CDR3 nucleotides: TGCAGCGTTGCCGTCAGGGAATCTGGGGCCAACGTCCTGACTTTC.

The CDR3 spells CASSPQQGEAFF. CDR3 coding DNA: TGTGCCAGCAGCCCACAACAGGGCGAAGCTTTCTTT. This chain joins TRBV6-5 and TRBJ1-1; D is perhaps TRBD1 (6 bases). In germline, CDR1 is MNHEY, CDR2 SVGAGI. CDR3 length equals 12 residues. Trimming removed 6 bases at V and 8 bases at J, with 13 bases between.

The V gene is TRBV6-2 or TRBV6-3, the J gene TRBJ2-7; D is possibly TRBD1 (5 bases). The V and J ends lost 2 bases and 7 bases respectively, with 18 bases between them. CDR3 length equals 15 residues. Germline V CDR1 and CDR2: MNHEY, SVGEGT. CDR3 DNA sequence: TGTGCCAGCAGTTACGGGGCGATGGCTTCCGCGGAGCAGTACGTC. Amino acid sequence: CASSYGAMASAEQYV.

This chain links TRBV23-1 with TRBJ1-5; 9 positions match TRBD1. TRBV23-1 is an ORF, with its function uncertain. Germline trimming cut 8 bases from V and 4 bases from J; bases unmatched to any gene: 6. The CDR3 has 14 residues. Here the CDR3 DNA reads TGCGCCAGCGGGACCGGGACAGGGAATCAGCCCCAGCATTTT. It codes for CASGTGTGNQPQHF.

V gene TRBV5-8 combines with J gene TRBJ2-7; no clear D gene. The germline V and J ends were trimmed by 4 bases and 4 bases, with 6 bases remaining between them. The germline V gene has CDR1 SGHTS and CDR2 YDEGEE. CDR3 length: 11 residues. The CDR3 sequence: CASSLKYEQYV. The CDR3 region has the DNA TGTGCCAGCAGCCTCAAGTACGAGCAGTACGTC.

This clonotype was observed many times. The gene calls are TRBV6-6 and TRBJ1-1; 7 bases match TRBD1. The V gene end was trimmed by 3 bases and the J gene end by 4 bases; junction bases not matched to a gene: 5. This CDR3 region has 14 residues. The germline CDR1 and CDR2 sequences are MNHNY and SVGAGI (reference sequence). The CDR3 DNA reads as TGTGCCAGCAGTTATCAGGGGGGAGGCACTGAAGCTTTCTTT. The encoded protein is CASSYQGGGTEAFF.

This chain uses TRBV12-3 or TRBV12-4 with TRBJ1-1, with D hard to call. V gave up 3 bases and J gave up 1 base, with 9 bases separating them. This CDR3 has 14 amino acids. The CDR3, as DNA: TGTGCCAGCAGTTTGGGGAGACCGAACACTGAAGCTTTCTTT. Translated, it gives CASSLGRPNTEAFF.

This clonotype was counted a few times. The chain combines TRBV5-6 with TRBJ2-3, with D unclear. V was pared by 2 bases and J by 3 bases, with 10 bases between. This CDR3 spans 14 amino acids. Germline CDR1 and CDR2: SGHDT and YYEEEE. In DNA form, the CDR3 reads TGTGCCAGCAGCTTCCCCCCATCTACAGATACGCAGTATTTT. Encoded protein: CASSFPPSTDTQYF.

The rearrangement links TRBV6-2 or TRBV6-3 to TRBJ2-6; D ambiguous. This CDR3 comprises 13 residues. Trimming cost V 6 bases and J 7 bases, with 10 bases left between them. Germline lookup yields CDR1 MNHEY and CDR2 SVGEGT. As DNA, the CDR3 is TGTGCCAGCAGGAAGACATCAGCCAACGTCCTGACTTTC. Encoded protein: CASRKTSANVLTF.

The V and J genes are TRBV7-2 and TRBJ2-4; the D is unclear. Germline V gene sequence: CDR1 SGHTA, CDR2 FQGNSA. The V end was cut by 3 bases, the J end by 2 bases, with 11 bases between. This CDR3 is 15 amino acids long. CDR3 loop: CASSFTVTTKNIQYF. CDR3 sequence (DNA): TGTGCCAGCAGCTTCACAGTGACGACCAAAAACATTCAGTACTTC.

The V and J genes are TRBV19 and TRBJ2-2, with 10 nucleotides matching TRBD1. With 7 bases clipped from V and 5 bases from J, the junction kept 4 bases outside the gene matches. Germline CDR1 and CDR2: LNHDA and SQIVND (reference sequence). The CDR3 runs to 14 residues. CDR3 amino acids: CASTGTGETGELFF. CDR3 sequence (DNA): TGTGCCAGTACCGGGACAGGGGAGACCGGGGAGCTGTTTTTT.

The chain links TRBV6-5 to TRBJ1-2; 8 bases are shared with TRBD1. V trimming: 2 bases; J trimming: 8 bases; junction bases outside the gene matches: 7. Per germline, CDR1 MNHEY and CDR2 SVGAGI. The CDR3 is 14 amino acids. Here the CDR3 reads CASSYKRTGSGYTF. CDR3 bases: TGTGCCAGCAGTTACAAAAGGACAGGGAGCGGCTACACCTTC.

This chain links TRBV12-3 or TRBV12-4 with TRBJ2-7; D is unclear. V was trimmed by 5 bases and J by 3 bases, leaving 5 bases between them. The CDR3 consists of 11 residues. The CDR3 DNA follows: TGTGCCAGCAGTGACTTCTACGAGCAGTACTTC. The encoded protein is CASSDFYEQYF.

V and J are TRBV6-5 and TRBJ1-1; tentative D call: TRBD1 (5 bases). Deletions cut 6 bases from V and 4 bases from J, with 21 bases between. The CDR3 contains 16 residues. CDR1 is MNHEY, CDR2 SVGAGI, per germline. CDR3 bases: TGTGCCAGCAGCTTCCGAGCCACAGGCGTAGGCACTGAAGCTTTCTTT. Translation: CASSFRATGVGTEAFF.